This T cell receptor (beta chain) derives from a study of blood T cell repertoires in COVID-19. Study-wide background: COVID-19 samples from acute and convalescent phases originated in the United States, Italy and Spain. Sources were T cells, B-cell-depleted T cells, or PBMCs; the material itself was cDNA or gDNA.

This CDR3 has 16 residues. V was cut by 3 bases and J by 3 bases, with 15 bases left in between. Germline CDR1 and CDR2: KGHDR and SFDVKD. The authors' processing: Nucleated cell counts were estimated from reference gene primer amplification. Produced via immunoSEQ multiplex PCR; TCRdb's table is partial and in-frame only. The V and J calls and the clone size are those of that table, but D and trimming were determined from the DNA. The table records 120,000 to 150,000 clones, about 89% of them present only once. The material sequenced was peripheral blood. This chain joins TRBV24-1 and TRBJ2-3; D perhaps matches TRBD2 (7 bases). This TCR was sampled from a man older than 75 with acute or convalescent COVID-19. CDR3 sequence: CATSDRWGGPTDTQYF. The CDR3 DNA sequence: TGTGCCACCAGTGATAGGTGGGGGGGCCCTACAGATACGCAGTATTTT.